This record covers a single T cell receptor (beta chain). This sample is drawn from a study of blood T cell repertoires in COVID-19. On the study more broadly: Sources were T cells, B-cell-depleted T cells, or PBMCs; the material itself was cDNA or gDNA.

The CDR3 length is 16 residues. Germline V gene lookup returns CDR1 SEHNR and CDR2 FQNEAQ (reference sequence). Trimming removed 2 bases at V and 4 bases at J, with 17 bases between. Recruitment covered roughly 22 US areas and drew participants whose ages spanned roughly 18 to 100 years. Grouping used clinical history reported by participants in a survey and questionnaire. Symptom resolution, clearance, or two negative PCRs marked the recovered donors of Cohort 3. Profiling relied on immunoSEQ multiplex PCR, and the TCRdb table lists in-frame clones only, not all of them. Among approximately 180,000 clones listed, more than 80% were seen once.

This sequence originates from a man aged 40-49 years who had recovered from COVID-19. The sequenced material came from PBMCs or T cells enriched from blood (not recorded which). The chain joins TRBV7-9 to TRBJ1-2; D unresolved. The CDR3 DNA follows: TGTGCCAGCAGCTTATCCCGGGAGCCGGTAGGCTATGGCTACACCTTC. It codes for CASSLSREPVGYGYTF.